This entry lists 7 T cell receptor beta chains sequenced from one sample in a study of blood T cell repertoires in COVID-19. Using immunoSEQ multiplex PCR, the repertoire was profiled, and TCRdb retains in-frame clones only, with some absent. The sample carries roughly 280,000 clones, around 87% recorded once. The sample was peripheral blood. These receptors originate from a woman aged 55-70 years with COVID-19, enrolled during active disease.

This sequence joins TRBV9 and TRBJ2-7; tentative D call: TRBD1 (7 bases). V gave up 8 bases and J gave up 0 bases, with 15 bases separating them. CDR3 length equals 14 residues. Germline V gives CDR1 SGDLS, CDR2 YYNGEE. For the CDR3, the DNA is TGTGCCAGTCGGAGGGGGCCGGGCTCCTACGAGCAGTACTTC. It codes for CASRRGPGSYEQYF.

Only one count was recorded for this clone. The V and J genes are TRBV28 and TRBJ2-3, with a possible D match to TRBD2 (6 bases). The CDR3 runs 15 residues. With 3 bases removed from V and 6 bases from J, the gap between germline ends came to 16 bases. Germline V CDR1 and CDR2: MDHEN, SYDVKM. The CDR3 sequence: CASSLSGEGRDTQYF. The CDR3 DNA reads TGTGCCAGCAGTTTGTCGGGAGAGGGTCGCGATACGCAGTATTTT.

CDR3: CASSLVVGTGGGYEQFF. In DNA, the CDR3 is TGTGCCAGCAGCTTAGTCGTTGGGACAGGGGGCGGTTATGAGCAGTTCTTC. The gene calls are TRBV11-2 and TRBJ2-1; 12 nucleotides line up with TRBD1. Losses at the gene ends were 1 base for V and 8 bases for J; bases not matched to a gene: 9. The CDR3 runs to 17 residues. Looked up from germline, CDR1 is SGHAT and CDR2 is FQNNGV.

The chain employs TRBV5-1 and TRBJ1-1, with no clear D. Per the germline V gene, CDR1 is SGHRS and CDR2 is YFSETQ. V was trimmed by 0 bases and J by 3 bases, leaving 6 bases between them. This CDR3 has 13 amino acids. CDR3 loop: CASSLAVYTEAFF. DNA for the CDR3: TGCGCCAGCAGCTTGGCCGTTTACACTGAAGCTTTCTTT.

In this sample, this clone turned up once. This chain links TRBV28 with TRBJ1-2, with 7 nucleotides matching TRBD1. Germline V lookup: CDR1 MDHEN, CDR2 SYDVKM. The CDR3 has 14 residues. V gave up 3 bases and J gave up 4 bases; unmatched junction bases: 5. The CDR3 region is CASSLEGGAYGYTF. CDR3 sequence (DNA): TGTGCCAGCAGTTTGGAAGGGGGCGCCTATGGCTACACCTTC.

The gene calls are TRBV5-6 and TRBJ1-1, with D maybe TRBD1 (6 bases). V was trimmed by 7 bases and J by 1 base, leaving 14 bases between them. The CDR3 spans 14 residues. The germline V gene encodes CDR1 SGHDT and CDR2 YYEEEE. DNA for the CDR3: TGTGCCAGCGCCGGGAGGGGGTCGAACACTGAAGCTTTCTTT. It specifies CASAGRGSNTEAFF.

The rearrangement joins TRBV19 to TRBJ2-1, with D tentatively TRBD2 (7 bases). This CDR3 comprises 17 residues. Deletions cut 3 bases from V and 0 bases from J, with 15 bases between. CDR1 is LNHDA and CDR2 is SQIVND in the germline V gene (reference sequence). CDR3 sequence reads: CASSIWGGGSSYNEQFF. As DNA, the CDR3 is TGTGCCAGTAGTATTTGGGGGGGCGGGAGCTCCTACAATGAGCAGTTCTTC.